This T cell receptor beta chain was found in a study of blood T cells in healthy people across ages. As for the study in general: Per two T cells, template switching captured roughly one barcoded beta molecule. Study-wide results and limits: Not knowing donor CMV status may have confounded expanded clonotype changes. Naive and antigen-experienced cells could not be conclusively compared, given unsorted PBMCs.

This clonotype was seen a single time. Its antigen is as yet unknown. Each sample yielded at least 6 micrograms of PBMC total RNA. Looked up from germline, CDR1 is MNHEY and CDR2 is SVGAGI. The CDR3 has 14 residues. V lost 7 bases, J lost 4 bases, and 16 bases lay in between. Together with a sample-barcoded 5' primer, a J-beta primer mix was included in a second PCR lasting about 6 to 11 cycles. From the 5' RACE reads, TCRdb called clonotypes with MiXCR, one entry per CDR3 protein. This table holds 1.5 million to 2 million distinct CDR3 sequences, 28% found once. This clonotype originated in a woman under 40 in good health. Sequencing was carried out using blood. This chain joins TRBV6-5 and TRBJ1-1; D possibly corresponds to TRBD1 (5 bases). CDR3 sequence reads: CASKTGGFGTEAFF. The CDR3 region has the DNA TGTGCCAGCAAAACGGGGGGATTTGGCACTGAAGCTTTCTTT.